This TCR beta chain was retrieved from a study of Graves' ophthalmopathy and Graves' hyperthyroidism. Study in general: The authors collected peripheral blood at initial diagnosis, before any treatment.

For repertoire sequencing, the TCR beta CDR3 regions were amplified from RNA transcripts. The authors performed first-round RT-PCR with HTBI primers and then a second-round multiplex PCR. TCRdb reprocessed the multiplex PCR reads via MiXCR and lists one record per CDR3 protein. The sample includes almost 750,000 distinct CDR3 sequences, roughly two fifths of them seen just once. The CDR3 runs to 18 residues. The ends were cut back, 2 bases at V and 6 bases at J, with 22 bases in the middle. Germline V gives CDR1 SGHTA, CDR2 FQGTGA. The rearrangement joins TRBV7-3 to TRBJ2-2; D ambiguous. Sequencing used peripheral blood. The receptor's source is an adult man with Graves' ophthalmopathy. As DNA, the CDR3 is TGTGCCAGCAGCTTACGCCCTGCCGGATATCTTATAGCCGGGGAGCTGTTTTTT. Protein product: CASSLRPAGYLIAGELFF.